A selection of T cell receptor beta chains follows, all from one sample in a study of beta chain features in type 1 diabetes. TCRdb's table, derived via immunoSEQ multiplex PCR, lists solely in-frame clones and lacks some. The sample gives some 270,000 clones, approximately 10% of which show up once; around 0.017% is in the top ten. Input material: naive CD4+ T cells from blood. The source of these receptors is a man younger than 45 with type 1 diabetes. The CDR3 runs from the conserved cysteine through the conserved F or W. The D gene is left open where the match is weak.

CDR3	D	V	J
CASSRGGRGGPEDTQYF	TRBD2	TRBV7-9	TRBJ2-3
CASSSDSTTSPLHF	.	TRBV7-9	TRBJ1-6
CASTPRRSSYEQYF	.	TRBV28	TRBJ2-7
CASSERRTGAAGYTF	TRBD1	TRBV6-1	TRBJ1-2
CASSVAARGQETQYF	TRBD1	TRBV9	TRBJ2-5
CASSLIGTGNYGYTF	TRBD1	TRBV27	TRBJ1-2
CSVGAGSLNTEAFF	.	TRBV29-1	TRBJ1-1
CASKRAGDSYEQYF	.	TRBV25-1	TRBJ2-7
CAASGRADSPLHF	.	TRBV30	TRBJ1-6
CATKGSGLYGYTF	.	TRBV9	TRBJ1-2
CASSVSRNQPQHF	.	TRBV2	TRBJ1-5
CATSRGLAGVRAGELFF	TRBD2	TRBV15	TRBJ2-2
CASRADNSPLHF	.	TRBV5-1	TRBJ1-6
CASRIDSRNGYTF	.	TRBV28	TRBJ1-2
CASSPRDRAGANVLTF	TRBD1	TRBV5-4	TRBJ2-6
CASRGAQETQYF	.	TRBV7-8	TRBJ2-5
CASSVDGGGTGELFF	.	TRBV9	TRBJ2-2
CASSEEGSGYTF	.	TRBV2	TRBJ1-2
CASSSTGSANYGYTF	.	TRBV6-5	TRBJ1-2
CASSTGSIGYGYTF	.	TRBV7-9	TRBJ1-2
CASSGTETTYEQYF	.	TRBV2	TRBJ2-7
CASSPWRGEDTQYF	TRBD2	TRBV18	TRBJ2-3
CASSQQGPTNTGELFF	TRBD1	TRBV2	TRBJ2-2
CASSFSGGAGGEQFF	TRBD2	TRBV7-2	TRBJ2-1
CASSYGQGTWEQYF	TRBD1	TRBV7-9	TRBJ2-7
CASSPATENEQYF	.	TRBV6-5	TRBJ2-7
CASSRRQGESTDTQYF	TRBD1	TRBV4-1	TRBJ2-3
CASSLSGTRAAGELFF	TRBD2	TRBV7-8	TRBJ2-2
CASSSYQETQYF	.	TRBV7-2	TRBJ2-5
CASSFVTPETNSPLHF	.	TRBV5-1	TRBJ1-6
CASSLGRVDEQFF	.	TRBV14	TRBJ2-1
CASSDPRDRGLYGYTF	TRBD1	TRBV5-1	TRBJ1-2
CASSLASYNEQFF	.	TRBV5-6	TRBJ2-1
CAISESESDQPQHF	.	TRBV10-3	TRBJ1-5
CASSLIAGASPHEQFF	.	TRBV28	TRBJ2-1
CASRTSGGDEQFF	.	TRBV25-1	TRBJ2-1
CASSTRGSGNTIYF	.	TRBV11-2	TRBJ1-3
CASSPRTGDDGYTF	TRBD1	TRBV18	TRBJ1-2
CASSPGQGINEQFF	TRBD1	TRBV9	TRBJ2-1
CASSIGAGRRSPLHF	.	TRBV19	TRBJ1-6
CASSFSGGLNTEAFF	.	TRBV7-2	TRBJ1-1
CASSLAGGNQPQHF	.	TRBV5-4	TRBJ1-5
CASSFGEKIRTEAFF	.	TRBV7-9	TRBJ1-1
CASSLGAGGAGTEAFF	.	TRBV7-9	TRBJ1-1
CASSTQGKPQHF	TRBD1	TRBV7-2	TRBJ1-5
CATGVRGRLDTEAFF	TRBD1	TRBV6-5	TRBJ1-1
CASETGRTGELFF	.	TRBV9	TRBJ2-2
CASSLADTYEQYF	.	TRBV7-2	TRBJ2-7
CASRSGTGAEAFF	TRBD1	TRBV2	TRBJ1-1
CASSMGSQQPQHF	.	TRBV2	TRBJ1-5
CASSPTPLAPLHF	.	TRBV27	TRBJ1-6
CASSYSRQGGQHF	TRBD1	TRBV6-5	TRBJ1-5
CASGRADQETQYF	.	TRBV9	TRBJ2-5